Shown below are 17 T cell receptor beta chains from a single sample sequenced in a study of blood T cell repertoires in COVID-19. Sequencing was performed with immunoSEQ multiplex PCR; in TCRdb, only in-frame clones are kept and a portion is missing. The data show about 220,000 clones, around 81% seen once. Material for sequencing was peripheral blood. The receptors were sampled from a woman in her sixties or seventies with acute or convalescent COVID-19.

The chain links TRBV4-1 to TRBJ1-5; no clear D. CDR1 is MGHRA and CDR2 is YSYEKL in the germline V gene. The V end lost 4 bases, the J end lost 1 base, and 5 bases lay between the germline ends. The CDR3 is made up of 13 amino acids. The DNA for the CDR3 is TGCGCCAGCAGCCCATCCAGCAATCAGCCCCAGCATTTT. This codes for CASSPSSNQPQHF.

This clone was recorded a few times. J is TRBJ1-2 and V is TRBV6-5; D gene unclear. Trimming removed 4 bases at V and 5 bases at J, with 11 bases between. Germline CDR1 MNHEY, CDR2 SVGAGI. CDR3 size: 13 residues. For the CDR3, the DNA is TGTGCCAGCAGTTCGGGGAGGGAGTATGGCTACACCTTC. The encoded protein is CASSSGREYGYTF.

The genes are TRBV5-1 and TRBJ1-1; D gene uncertain. This CDR3 region has 11 residues. CDR1 and CDR2 from the germline V gene are SGHRS and YFSETQ. The V gene lost 5 bases and the J gene lost 6 bases, with 8 bases spanning the gap. CDR3 sequence (DNA): TGCGCCAGCAGTCGAGGGCCTGAAGCTTTCTTT. Translated, it gives CASSRGPEAFF. Full variable domain (missing parts from reference TRBV5-1 and TRBJ1-1): KAGVTQTPRYLIKTRGQQVTLSCSPISGHRSVSWYQQTPGQGLQFLFEYFSETQRNKGNFPGRFSGRQFSNSRSEMNVSTLELGDSALYLCASSRGPEAFFGQGTRLTVV.

The genes are TRBV28 and TRBJ2-4, with D hard to call. Looked up from germline, CDR1 is MDHEN and CDR2 is SYDVKM. The CDR3 has 13 residues. V was trimmed by 10 bases and J by 0 bases, leaving 10 bases between them. CDR3 amino acids: CATEDRAKNIQYF. CDR3 DNA sequence: TGTGCCACCGAGGATAGAGCCAAAAACATTCAGTACTTC.

This clone was found once. The gene calls are TRBV3-1 (or the pseudogene TRBV3-2) and TRBJ1-1, with a weak D call TRBD1 (6 bases). The CDR3 sequence is 17 residues long. Trimming pared 0 bases from V and 0 bases from J, leaving 14 bases between. CDR1 and CDR2 (germline): LGHDT, YNNKEL (reference sequence). This chain's CDR3 is CASSQDAGVGMNTEAFF. The DNA of the CDR3 is TGTGCCAGCAGCCAAGATGCAGGGGTGGGGATGAACACTGAAGCTTTCTTT.

The chain carries TRBV27 and TRBJ2-7; the match to TRBD1 covers 7 bases. The ends lost 4 bases at V and 0 bases at J; junction bases unmatched: 3. Germline lookup yields CDR1 MNHEY and CDR2 SMNVEV (reference sequence). This CDR3 spans 14 amino acids. In DNA, the CDR3 is TGTGCCAGCAGTTCGACAGGGACCTCCTACGAGCAGTACTTC. Protein sequence: CASSSTGTSYEQYF.

J is TRBJ1-2 and V is TRBV28; 11 nucleotides align to TRBD1. Germline V gene sequence: CDR1 MDHEN, CDR2 SYDVKM. The CDR3 extends over 15 amino acids. V was pared by 2 bases and J by 7 bases, with 6 bases of the junction left unmatched. CDR3 sequence reads: CASSLNPGTGGGYTF. The CDR3 nucleotides are TGTGCCAGCAGTTTAAACCCCGGGACAGGGGGTGGCTACACCTTC.

V is TRBV5-5 and J is TRBJ2-3; 9 nucleotides line up with TRBD1. Losses at the gene ends were 4 bases for V and 3 bases for J; bases not matched to a gene: 9. The CDR3 is 16 amino acids. Germline V CDR1 and CDR2: SGHKS, YYEKEE (reference sequence). The CDR3 loop reads CASSRTADRGTDTQYF. CDR3 sequence (DNA): TGTGCCAGCAGCCGCACAGCGGACAGGGGTACAGATACGCAGTATTTT.

The chain links TRBV15 to TRBJ2-5; no clear D. The V end was cut by 6 bases, the J end by 2 bases, with 16 bases between. CDR3 size: 15 residues. The germline V gene encodes CDR1 LNHNV and CDR2 YYDKDF (reference sequence). The CDR3 reads CATSVGTSQQETQYF. Written as DNA, the CDR3 is TGTGCCACCAGTGTGGGCACCTCCCAACAAGAGACCCAGTACTTC.

J is TRBJ2-1 and V is TRBV4-1; 8 bases are shared with TRBD2. The ends lost 2 bases at V and 4 bases at J; junction bases unmatched: 7. CDR3 size: 16 residues. Germline CDR1 reads MGHRA; CDR2 reads YSYEKL. CDR3 sequence reads: CASSQLTGGAYNEQFF. In nucleotides, the CDR3 is TGCGCCAGCAGCCAACTGACCGGGGGGGCTTACAATGAGCAGTTCTTC.

The chain is built from TRBV6-5 and TRBJ2-7; 7 bases match TRBD1. Germline CDR1 and CDR2: MNHEY and SVGAGI. V trimming: 7 bases; J trimming: 3 bases; junction bases outside the gene matches: 9. The CDR3 extends over 14 amino acids. CDR3 bases: TGTGCCAGCAAAACGGGACAGACCTACTACGAGCAGTACTTC. This translates into CASKTGQTYYEQYF.

V gene TRBV11-2 combines with J gene TRBJ2-1; 11 bases agree with TRBD2. This CDR3 comprises 15 residues. Germline CDR1 is SGHAT and CDR2 is FQNNGV. Trimming removed 3 bases from V and 7 bases from J; junction bases left unmatched: 5. The CDR3 DNA is TGTGCCAGCAGCTTGACTAGCGGGGTATGGAATGAGCAGTTCTTC. Its translation: CASSLTSGVWNEQFF.

This clone was seen only once. The gene calls are TRBV6-5 and TRBJ1-1; 8 nucleotides agree with TRBD1. V trimming: 6 bases; J trimming: 1 base; junction bases outside the gene matches: 4. CDR3 length equals 14 residues. The germline CDR1 and CDR2 sequences are MNHEY and SVGAGI. The CDR3 nucleotides read TGTGCCAGCAGGACCGGACAGGGGAACACTGAAGCTTTCTTT. This gives the protein CASRTGQGNTEAFF.

The CDR3 loop is CASSPVRQPANEKLFF. CDR3 bases: TGTGCCAGCTCCCCTGTACGACAGCCAGCTAATGAAAAACTGTTTTTT. This chain uses TRBV18 with TRBJ1-4; the D gene is possibly TRBD1 (5 bases). The CDR3 is 16 residues long. Looked up from germline, CDR1 is KGHSH and CDR2 is LQKENI. V shed 6 bases and J shed 3 bases, with 17 bases lying between them.

This rearrangement joins TRBV7-9 to TRBJ1-2; maybe TRBD1 (5 bases). V gave up 3 bases and J gave up 7 bases, with 12 bases separating them. The CDR3 has 13 residues. The germline V gene encodes CDR1 SEHNR and CDR2 FQNEAQ (reference sequence). CDR3 sequence (DNA): TGTGCCAGCAGCTTGGAAGGGGACTCTGGCTACACCTTC. This gives the protein CASSLEGDSGYTF.

The CDR3 loop reads CASNSGTSYNEQFF. The DNA for the CDR3 is TGTGCCTCAAATTCCGGGACTAGCTACAATGAGCAGTTCTTC. The rearrangement links TRBV28 to TRBJ2-1, with 8 bases identical to TRBD2. Germline lookup yields CDR1 MDHEN and CDR2 SYDVKM. This CDR3 is built from 14 residues. After removal of 11 bases from V and 3 bases from J, the junction contained 9 bases not matched to a gene.

The chain has TRBV3-1 (or the pseudogene TRBV3-2) and TRBJ1-5; possible D gene TRBD1, 6 bases. Germline lookup yields CDR1 LGHDT and CDR2 YNNKEL (reference sequence). This CDR3 contains 16 residues. V was clipped by 1 base and J by 3 bases, with 13 bases between them. The DNA for the CDR3 is TGTGCCAGCAGCCAAGGTTTTGGACAGTACAATCAGCCCCAGCATTTT. As protein: CASSQGFGQYNQPQHF.